The 29 T cell receptor beta chains presented below share a single source sample, sequenced in a study of cytomegalovirus exposure and HLA in healthy donors. PCR employed 60 Vbeta and 13 Jbeta primers. Sequencing used immunoSEQ multiplex PCR; TCRdb keeps in-frame clones, though not all of them. The table lists over 150,000 clones. Sequencing was performed on PBMCs. The receptors come from a boy younger than 18 in good health and CMV-seronegative.

The chain recombines TRBV9 with TRBJ2-5; 7 positions agree with TRBD1. CDR3 length equals 15 residues. Unmatched junction bases numbered 7, after V lost 3 bases and J lost 2 bases. Germline CDR1 SGDLS, CDR2 YYNGEE. In DNA form, the CDR3 reads TGTGCCAGCAGCGCGTGGGGACAGCCACAAGAGACCCAGTACTTC. Amino acid sequence: CASSAWGQPQETQYF.

The rearrangement links TRBV11-2 to TRBJ2-2, with D perhaps TRBD2 (5 bases). The V end was cut by 5 bases, the J end by 1 base, with 14 bases between. The CDR3 loop spans 16 amino acids. Germline values: CDR1 SGHAT, CDR2 FQNNGV. This CDR3 is CASSPGRRGNTGELFF. CDR3 nucleotide sequence: TGTGCCAGCAGCCCCGGGCGCCGGGGGAACACCGGGGAGCTGTTTTTT.

The chain recombines TRBV7-9 with TRBJ1-2; 9 nucleotides agree with TRBD1. Germline lookup yields CDR1 SEHNR and CDR2 FQNEAQ (reference sequence). The CDR3 is made up of 14 amino acids. V was clipped by 5 bases and J by 3 bases; unmatched bases: 4. The CDR3 is CASSNRTGDYGYTF. DNA of the CDR3: TGTGCCAGCAGCAACCGGACAGGGGACTATGGCTACACCTTC.

The chain joins TRBV4-2 to TRBJ1-4, with D perhaps matching TRBD1 (5 bases). There are 15 residues in the CDR3. V was cut by 0 bases and J by 2 bases, with 7 bases left in between. CDR1 LGHNA and CDR2 YNFKEQ come from the germline V gene. The CDR3 coding sequence is TGTGCCAGCAGCCAAGATCAGGGTACTAATGAAAAACTGTTTTTT. Translation: CASSQDQGTNEKLFF.

V is TRBV30 and J is TRBJ1-2; 10 bases align to TRBD1. V was clipped by 5 bases and J by 3 bases; unmatched bases: 12. The CDR3 spans 16 residues. Germline V CDR1 and CDR2: GTSNPN, SVGIG (reference sequence). CDR3 residues: CAWEDRGLSVDYGYTF. CDR3 DNA sequence: TGTGCCTGGGAAGACAGGGGGCTTTCGGTCGACTATGGCTACACCTTC.

The chain employs TRBV5-1 and TRBJ2-7, with D maybe TRBD1 (6 bases). The CDR3 runs to 15 residues. The V end lost 0 bases, the J end lost 0 bases, and 10 bases lay between the germline ends. Germline CDR1 and CDR2: SGHRS and YFSETQ. The CDR3 nucleotides read TGCGCCAGCAGCTTGGGTACAGGGTACTCCTACGAGCAGTACTTC. Amino acids: CASSLGTGYSYEQYF. Drawing the rest from reference TRBV5-1 and TRBJ2-7, the complete variable domain is KAGVTQTPRYLIKTRGQQVTLSCSPISGHRSVSWYQQTPGQGLQFLFEYFSETQRNKGNFPGRFSGRQFSNSRSEMNVSTLELGDSALYLCASSLGTGYSYEQYFGPGTRLTVT.

The gene calls are TRBV5-6 and TRBJ2-7; TRBD1 agrees at 8 bases. CDR3 length equals 14 residues. V lost 4 bases to trimming and J lost 2 bases; unmatched junction nucleotides: 5. Germline V CDR1 and CDR2: SGHDT, YYEEEE. CDR3 in amino acids: CASSEGQDPYEQYF. CDR3 DNA: TGTGCCAGCAGCGAGGGACAGGACCCCTACGAGCAGTACTTC.

V usage is TRBV7-6 and J usage is TRBJ1-4; D is possibly TRBD1 (5 bases). The germline V gene has CDR1 SGHVS and CDR2 FNYEAQ. The germline V and J ends were trimmed by 5 bases and 5 bases, with 18 bases remaining between them. This CDR3 has 16 residues. The chain's CDR3 is CASSRQRAGINEKLFF. The CDR3 DNA reads TGTGCCAGCAGCCGCCAACGGGCAGGGATAAATGAAAAACTGTTTTTT.

The chain has TRBV4-1 and TRBJ2-4; 9 bases align to TRBD1. J lost 0 bases, V lost 3 bases, and 9 bases had no gene match. The CDR3 covers 18 residues. The germline gives CDR1 MGHRA, CDR2 YSYEKL. CDR3 in DNA: TGCGCCAGCAGCCACCCAATCCGGGACAGGGTAGCCAAAAACATTCAGTACTTC. This encodes CASSHPIRDRVAKNIQYF.

This chain connects TRBV18 to TRBJ2-5, with 7 bases matching TRBD1. The CDR3 length is 15 residues. The germline CDR1 and CDR2 sequences are KGHSH and LQKENI. Trimming cost V 1 base and J 1 base; bases outside gene matches: 3. The CDR3 region is CASSPQRGPQETQYF. For the CDR3, the DNA is TGTGCCAGCTCACCACAAAGGGGGCCCCAAGAGACCCAGTACTTC.

The CDR3 DNA reads as TGCGCCAGCAGCTTGGAGGACAGGTCTTCCTACGAGCAGTACTTC. Translation gives CASSLEDRSSYEQYF. This sequence joins TRBV5-1 and TRBJ2-7; 7 positions agree with TRBD1. In germline, CDR1 is SGHRS, CDR2 YFSETQ. This CDR3 comprises 15 residues. Trimming took 0 bases from V and 1 from J; bases not matched to a gene: 4.

The V gene is TRBV5-6, the J gene TRBJ1-1, with 8 nucleotides matching TRBD1. The length of the CDR3 is 15 residues. Trimming removed 1 base from V and 5 bases from J; junction bases left unmatched: 7. Germline-derived CDR1 and CDR2 are SGHDT and YYEEEE. The CDR3 sequence: CASSLSGRGPTEAFF. CDR3 in DNA: TGTGCCAGCAGCTTGAGTGGCAGGGGGCCTACTGAAGCTTTCTTT.

The chain joins TRBV6-4 to TRBJ1-4, with no clear D. The CDR3 totals 14 residues. Between the trimmed V and J ends, which lost 8 bases and 0 bases, there was a span of 10 bases. Germline V CDR1 and CDR2: MRHNA, SNTAGT. CDR3 region: CASGEVATNEKLFF. The CDR3 DNA follows: TGTGCCAGCGGGGAGGTTGCAACTAATGAAAAACTGTTTTTT.

The chain employs TRBV5-1 and TRBJ2-2, with TRBD2 matching 10 bases. Losses at the gene ends were 0 bases for V and 6 bases for J; bases not matched to a gene: 5. The CDR3 has 16 amino acids. Germline CDR1 reads SGHRS; CDR2 reads YFSETQ. Written as DNA, the CDR3 is TGCGCCAGCAGCTTGGATCGAGCGGGGGGGCCCGGGGAGCTGTTTTTT. This codes for CASSLDRAGGPGELFF.

The V and J genes are TRBV28 and TRBJ2-3, with a weak D call TRBD2 (5 bases). Deletions cut 4 bases from V and 2 bases from J, with 22 bases between. The CDR3 extends over 18 amino acids. Germline V gene lookup returns CDR1 MDHEN and CDR2 SYDVKM. In DNA form, the CDR3 reads TGTGCCAGCAGTTCCATTAAAACTAGGGATCCTACCACAGATACGCAGTATTTT. Its protein product is CASSSIKTRDPTTDTQYF.

Here the CDR3 DNA reads TGCGCCAGCGCTAGACTAGCGGGGGGGCTCCACGAGCAGTACTTC. It encodes CASARLAGGLHEQYF. The V call is TRBV10-2, the J call TRBJ2-7; 14 bases align to TRBD2. Germline V lookup: CDR1 WSHSY, CDR2 SAAADI. CDR3 length: 15 amino acids. The V and J ends lost 8 bases and 5 bases, in that order; junction bases with no gene match: 8.

V and J are TRBV30 and TRBJ2-3; D is ambiguous. Trimming removed 7 bases from V and 2 bases from J, with 7 bases in between. Germline CDR1 and CDR2: GTSNPN and SVGIG (reference sequence). The CDR3 has 11 amino acids. The CDR3 bases are TGTGCCTCGGAGACCACAGATACGCAGTATTTT. Translating it yields CASETTDTQYF.

The chain is built from TRBV4-2 and TRBJ1-4; perhaps TRBD1 as D (5 bases). CDR3 length: 16 amino acids. The V and J ends lost 4 bases and 2 bases respectively, with 14 bases between them. Germline assignment: CDR1 LGHNA and CDR2 YNFKEQ. The CDR3, as DNA: TGTGCCAGCAGCCCCTCGGGGGGAACGACTAATGAAAAACTGTTTTTT. Translation gives CASSPSGGTTNEKLFF.

This chain joins TRBV7-2 and TRBJ2-7, with 9 bases aligning to TRBD1. The CDR3 loop spans 15 amino acids. CDR1 and CDR2 (germline): SGHTA, FQGNSA. Trimming took 5 bases from V and 6 from J; bases not matched to a gene: 11. Here the CDR3 DNA reads TGTGCCAGCAGCGTACGTAGGGACAGGGTAGGCGAGCAGTACTTC. Translating it yields CASSVRRDRVGEQYF.

The J gene is TRBJ1-2, the V gene TRBV27; a weak D match, TRBD1 (5 bases). The CDR3 contains 13 residues. CDR1 MNHEY and CDR2 SMNVEV come from the germline V gene (reference sequence). V was shortened by 3 bases and J by 7 bases, with 12 bases between the two germline ends. The CDR3 DNA reads TGTGCCAGCAGTTTGGGGCCCAAAGGTGGCTACACCTTC. This encodes CASSLGPKGGYTF.

This chain uses TRBV5-6 with TRBJ2-6, with D perhaps TRBD2 (6 bases). This CDR3 comprises 15 residues. V was shortened by 2 bases and J by 2 bases, with 8 bases between the two germline ends. In germline, CDR1 is SGHDT, CDR2 YYEEEE. The CDR3 is CASSLGEAGANVLTF. The CDR3, as DNA: TGTGCCAGCAGCTTAGGGGAGGCTGGGGCCAACGTCCTGACTTTC.

The rearrangement joins TRBV18 to TRBJ1-5; 9 bases map to TRBD1. CDR1 is KGHSH, CDR2 LQKENI, per germline. Trimming took 0 bases from V and 6 from J; bases not matched to a gene: 9. The CDR3 has 17 amino acids. The CDR3: CASSPPRQGVSIQPQHF. CDR3 DNA sequence: TGTGCCAGCTCACCACCCAGACAGGGGGTCTCCATTCAGCCCCAGCATTTT.

The genes are TRBV28 and TRBJ1-3; the D is unclear. Germline V gene sequence: CDR1 MDHEN, CDR2 SYDVKM. V lost 3 bases and J 4 bases, leaving 13 bases between the germline ends. This CDR3 contains 15 residues. The CDR3 region has the DNA TGTGCCAGCAGTTTCGACTCCTCCGGGGGAAACACCATATATTTT. Residues: CASSFDSSGGNTIYF.

This rearrangement joins TRBV7-9 to TRBJ1-2; D not resolved. CDR1 and CDR2 (germline): SEHNR, FQNEAQ (reference sequence). V was shortened by 5 bases and J by 6 bases, with 19 bases between the two germline ends. The CDR3 spans 15 residues. CDR3 nucleotide sequence: TGTGCCAGCAGCCTCGTTCGGGGTCCCCTGGATGGCTACACCTTC. It is translated as CASSLVRGPLDGYTF.

This rearrangement joins TRBV10-3 to TRBJ2-2; unclear D gene. The CDR3 spans 14 residues. Trimming pared 3 bases from V and 3 bases from J, leaving 8 bases between. Per germline, CDR1 ENHRY and CDR2 SYGVKD. The CDR3 DNA sequence: TGTGCCATCAGTGATGTCGAGGACACCGGGGAGCTGTTTTTT. Translated: CAISDVEDTGELFF.

The J gene is TRBJ2-2, the V gene TRBV7-3; TRBD1 matches 9 bases. Unmatched junction bases numbered 7, after V lost 10 bases and J lost 7 bases. This CDR3 comprises 13 residues. The germline V gene encodes CDR1 SGHTA and CDR2 FQGTGA. The CDR3, as DNA: TGTGCCATCCGACAGGGGGAGGACGGGGAGCTGTTTTTT. Translating it yields CAIRQGEDGELFF.

This rearrangement joins TRBV7-6 to TRBJ2-3, with D uncertain. The CDR3 contains 13 residues. Germline assignment: CDR1 SGHVS and CDR2 FNYEAQ. V lost 1 base and J lost 4, with 6 bases in between. The CDR3 region has the DNA TGTGCCAGCAGCTTAGAAGCCGCAGATACGCAGTATTTT. Translation gives CASSLEAADTQYF.

The rearrangement uses TRBV4-2 and TRBJ1-3, with 8 bases lining up with TRBD1. V gave up 4 bases and J gave up 3 bases; unmatched junction bases: 11. The length of the CDR3 is 17 residues. Germline V gene sequence: CDR1 LGHNA, CDR2 YNFKEQ. The CDR3 is CASSPIATTGDGNTIYF. As DNA, the CDR3 is TGTGCCAGCAGCCCCATAGCGACGACAGGGGATGGAAACACCATATATTTT.

The V gene is TRBV11-2, the J gene TRBJ2-7; 10 positions agree with TRBD1. The length of the CDR3 is 18 residues. Germline V CDR1 and CDR2: SGHAT, FQNNGV. The J segment lost 1 base and the V segment lost 4 bases, leaving 13 bases of the junction unmatched. In DNA form, the CDR3 reads TGTGCCAGCAGCTCCACCGGGACAGGGGACCATCGATCCTACGAGCAGTACTTC. Translating gives CASSSTGTGDHRSYEQYF.